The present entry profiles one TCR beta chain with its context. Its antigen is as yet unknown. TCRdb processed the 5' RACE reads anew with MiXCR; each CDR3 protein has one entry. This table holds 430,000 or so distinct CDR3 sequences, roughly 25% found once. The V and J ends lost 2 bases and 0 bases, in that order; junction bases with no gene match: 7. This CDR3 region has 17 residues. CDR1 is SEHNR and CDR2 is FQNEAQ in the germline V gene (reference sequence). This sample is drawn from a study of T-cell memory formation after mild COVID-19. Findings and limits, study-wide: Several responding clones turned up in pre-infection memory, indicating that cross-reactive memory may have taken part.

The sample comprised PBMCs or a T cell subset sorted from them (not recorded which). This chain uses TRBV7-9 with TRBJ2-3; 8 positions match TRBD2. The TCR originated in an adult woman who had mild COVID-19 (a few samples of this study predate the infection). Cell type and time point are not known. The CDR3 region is CASSLFAASGSTDTQYF. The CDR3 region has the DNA TGTGCCAGCAGCTTATTTGCCGCTAGCGGGAGCACAGATACGCAGTATTTT.